A single sample is the source of the 4 T cell receptor beta chains below, sequenced in a study of graft-versus-host responses after intestinal transplantation. Their specific antigens are unknown. Clones were read by immunoSEQ multiplex PCR, and TCRdb kept only the in-frame ones, dropping some. This sample has 100,000 or so clones, with 80% to 95% found just once. The source material was unstimulated CD8+ T cells sorted from spleen or lymph node cells, sampled before transplant. The receptors come from a human donor who was the organ donor for an intestinal transplant.

J is TRBJ2-3 and V is TRBV4-1; 7 positions agree with TRBD1. The length of the CDR3 is 19 residues. Germline CDR1 MGHRA, CDR2 YSYEKL. V trimming: 3 bases; J trimming: 0 bases; junction bases outside the gene matches: 15. For the CDR3, the DNA is TGCGCCAGCAGCCACCTCGGTTTTCGCACAGGGGAAAGCACAGATACGCAGTATTTT. Amino acid sequence: CASSHLGFRTGESTDTQYF.

V is TRBV19 and J is TRBJ1-2, with 9 bases matching TRBD1. Germline CDR1 and CDR2: LNHDA and SQIVND (reference sequence). The CDR3 totals 16 residues. Trimming took 1 base from V and 3 from J; bases not matched to a gene: 6. CDR3 bases: TGTGCCAGTAGTATAGGGGTGACAGGGGGACACTATGGCTACACCTTC. It is translated as CASSIGVTGGHYGYTF.

The V gene is TRBV4-3, the J gene TRBJ2-3; D is perhaps TRBD1 (5 bases). This CDR3 region has 15 residues. The V end lost 3 bases, the J end lost 3 bases, and 13 bases lay between the germline ends. CDR1 and CDR2 (germline): LGHNA, YSLEER. The CDR3: CASSHPGQGTDTQYF. In DNA form, the CDR3 reads TGCGCCAGCAGCCATCCCGGACAAGGGACAGATACGCAGTATTTT.

The gene calls are TRBV7-9 and TRBJ2-7; TRBD2 is a possible D gene (5 bases). The CDR3 totals 15 residues. Between the trimmed V and J ends, which lost 5 bases and 2 bases, there was a span of 16 bases. Germline CDR1 reads SEHNR; CDR2 reads FQNEAQ (reference sequence). DNA of the CDR3: TGTGCCAGCAGCCACCCGCTTAGCGAACCCTACGAGCAGTACTTC. Its protein product is CASSHPLSEPYEQYF. Using reference TRBV7-9 and TRBJ2-7 for the parts outside the CDR3, the full variable domain is DTGVSQNPRHKITKRGQNVTFRCDPISEHNRLYWYRQTLGQGPEFLTYFQNEAQLEKSRLLSDRFSAERPKGSFSTLEIQRTEQGDSAMYLCASSHPLSEPYEQYFGPGTRLTVT.